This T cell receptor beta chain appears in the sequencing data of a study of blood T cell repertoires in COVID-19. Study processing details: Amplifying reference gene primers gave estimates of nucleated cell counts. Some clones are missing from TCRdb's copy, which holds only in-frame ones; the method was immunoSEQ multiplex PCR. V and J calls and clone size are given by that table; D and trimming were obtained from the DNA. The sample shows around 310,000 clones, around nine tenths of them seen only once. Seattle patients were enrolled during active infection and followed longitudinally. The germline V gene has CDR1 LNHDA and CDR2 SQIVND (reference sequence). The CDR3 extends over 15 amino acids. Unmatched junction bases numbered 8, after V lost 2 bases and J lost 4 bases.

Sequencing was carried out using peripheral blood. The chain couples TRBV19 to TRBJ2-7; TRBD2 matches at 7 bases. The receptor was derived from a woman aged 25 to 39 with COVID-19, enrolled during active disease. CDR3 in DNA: TGTGCCAGTAGTATAAAGGCGGGAGCGGATTACGAGCAGTACTTC. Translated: CASSIKAGADYEQYF.